This is a list of T cell receptor beta chains from one sample in a study of Graves' ophthalmopathy and Graves' hyperthyroidism. MiXCR, applied by TCRdb to the multiplex PCR reads, yields one record per CDR3 protein. Of about 590,000 distinct CDR3 sequences listed, under 45% were seen once; the top ten hold 3.5% to 5%. Sequencing was performed on peripheral blood or thyroid tissue (not recorded which). The receptors stem from an adult man with Graves' hyperthyroidism. CDR3s include the opening cysteine and the closing phenylalanine or tryptophan. Each record gives: V gene, clone size, J gene, D gene, CDR3 protein, CDR3 DNA. The D gene is left open where the match is weak. Only part of the rows carry a size: once, few, many, or a class if the clone is expanded.

>TRBV12-3/TRBV12-4|NA|TRBJ2-2|TRBD2
CASSPSSGVTGELFF
TGTGCCAGCAGTCCCTCTAGCGGAGTCACCGGGGAGCTGTTTTTT
>TRBV12-3/TRBV12-4|many|TRBJ1-1|TRBD1
CASRHGTGDGEAFF
TGTGCCAGCAGACACGGGACAGGGGACGGTGAAGCTTTCTTT
>TRBV20-1|few|TRBJ2-7|NA
CSAGGGGSTDTQYF
TGCAGTGCCGGAGGGGGGGGTAGCACAGATACGCAGTACTTC
>TRBV6-5|NA|TRBJ2-7|NA
CASSQFNSRGTYEQYF
TGTGCCAGCAGCCAATTCAATAGTCGGGGTACCTACGAGCAGTACTTC
>TRBV7-9|many|TRBJ1-4|NA
CASSLRDATNEKLFF
TGTGCCAGCAGCTTACGGGATGCAACTAATGAAAAACTGTTTTTT
>TRBV6-1|many|TRBJ1-1|NA
CASSATGQTEAFF
TGTGCCAGCAGTGCTACAGGACAGACTGAAGCTTTCTTT
>TRBV4-1|many|TRBJ1-5|NA
CASSQGLNQPQHF
TGCGCCAGCAGCCAAGGACTCAATCAGCCCCAGCATTTT
>TRBV6-1|NA|TRBJ2-5|TRBD2
CASTMTSGDKETQYF
TGTGCCAGCACTATGACTAGCGGGGACAAAGAGACCCAGTACTTC
>TRBV9|NA|TRBJ2-4|TRBD2
CASSGVAGAGMDIQYF
TGTGCCAGCAGTGGGGTAGCGGGGGCAGGGATGGACATTCAGTACTTC
>TRBV29-1|NA|TRBJ1-2|NA
CSVEVLAGNYGYTF
TGCAGCGTTGAAGTTTTGGCAGGGAACTATGGCTACACCTTC
>TRBV10-2|NA|TRBJ2-3|TRBD2
CASSVPRVTSGPDTQYF
TGCGCCAGCAGTGTCCCTCGGGTTACTAGCGGGCCAGATACGCAGTATTTT
>TRBV7-3|once|TRBJ1-4|NA
CASSREGRGNEKLFF
TGTGCCAGCAGCCGCGAGGGCAGGGGTAATGAAAAACTGTTTTTT
>TRBV12-3/TRBV12-4|few|TRBJ2-7|NA
CASSHTSGMGEQYF
TGTGCCAGCAGTCACACATCGGGCATGGGCGAGCAGTACTTC
>TRBV5-4|NA|TRBJ2-2|NA
CASSSPGSTGELFF
TGTGCCAGCAGCTCTCCCGGTTCCACCGGGGAGCTGTTTTTT
>TRBV5-1|few|TRBJ2-5|NA
CASSLEGWMKETQYF
TGCGCCAGCAGCTTGGAAGGATGGATGAAAGAGACCCAGTACTTC
>TRBV28|many|TRBJ1-5|NA
CASRGQLQPQHF
TGTGCCAGCAGGGGACAACTTCAGCCCCAGCATTTT
>TRBV6-1|few|TRBJ1-3|TRBD1
CASSEAPGQGKTIYF
TGTGCCAGCAGTGAAGCCCCGGGACAGGGAAAAACCATATATTTT
>TRBV20-1|NA|TRBJ2-7|TRBD2
CSASGSGRVEQYF
TGCAGTGCTAGTGGTAGCGGGAGAGTTGAGCAGTACTTC
>TRBV7-9|NA|TRBJ1-1|NA
CASSLAARLNTEAFF
TGTGCCAGCAGCTTAGCGGCACGGTTGAACACTGAAGCTTTCTTT
>TRBV5-1|many|TRBJ1-1|TRBD1
CASREQGVSSEAFF
TGCGCCAGCAGGGAACAGGGGGTATCATCTGAAGCTTTCTTT
>TRBV7-8|many|TRBJ2-7|TRBD1
CASSLGGQPPYEQYF
TGTGCCAGCAGCTTAGGGGGACAGCCTCCCTACGAGCAGTACTTC
>TRBV5-6|many|TRBJ1-2|NA
CASIHRDKYYGYTF
TGTGCCAGCATCCACCGGGACAAGTACTATGGCTACACCTTC
>TRBV7-3|NA|TRBJ1-3|NA
CASSSPRTAIYF
TGTGCCAGCAGTTCCCCGAGGACAGCCATATATTTT
>TRBV9|NA|TRBJ2-3|TRBD1
CAGRSGTGRTDTQYF
TGTGCCGGCAGGTCCGGGACAGGGAGAACAGATACGCAGTATTTT
>TRBV20-1|NA|TRBJ1-4|NA
CSATGLAGIGNEKLFF
TGCAGTGCTACCGGACTAGCGGGAATCGGCAATGAAAAACTGTTTTTT
>TRBV24-1|NA|TRBJ2-1|NA
CATSDPRSYNEQFF
TGTGCCACCAGTGATCCACGGTCCTACAATGAGCAGTTCTTC
>TRBV29-1|many|TRBJ2-5|NA
CSVEEWETQYF
TGCAGCGTTGAAGAATGGGAGACCCAGTACTTC
>TRBV24-1|NA|TRBJ1-5|NA
CATSDLSNQPQHF
TGTGCCACCAGTGACCTTAGCAATCAGCCCCAGCATTTT
>TRBV2|many|TRBJ2-7|TRBD1
CASSFDRVDTYEQYF
TGTGCCAGCAGTTTCGACAGGGTCGACACCTACGAGCAGTACTTC
>TRBV10-2|NA|TRBJ2-7|TRBD1
CASKGQGAIYEQYF
TGCGCCAGCAAGGGACAGGGGGCAATTTACGAGCAGTACTTC
>TRBV7-8|NA|TRBJ1-4|NA
CASRRLFF
TGTGCCAGCAGAAGACTGTTTTTT
>TRBV7-9|many|TRBJ2-2|NA
CASSDVTREHTGELFF
TGTGCCAGCAGCGACGTAACCAGGGAACACACCGGGGAGCTGTTTTTT
>TRBV2|NA|TRBJ1-3|NA
CASSDLPTGFFEGNTIYF
TGTGCCAGCAGTGACCTCCCCACAGGGTTTTTTGAAGGAAACACCATATATTTT
>TRBV5-5|NA|TRBJ2-1|TRBD2
CASSPRVGLALDNEQFF
TGTGCCAGCAGCCCGAGAGTAGGACTAGCGCTGGACAATGAGCAGTTCTTC
>TRBV19|many|TRBJ1-2|NA
CASSILGGVYGYTF
TGTGCCAGTAGTATTCTGGGTGGGGTATATGGCTACACCTTC
>TRBV6-5|many|TRBJ2-7|TRBD1
CASSGRTGYEQYF
TGTGCCAGCAGTGGGCGGACAGGATACGAGCAGTACTTC
>TRBV7-9|once|TRBJ2-1|TRBD2
CASSLFGTSGDNEQFF
TGTGCCAGCAGTTTGTTCGGGACTAGCGGGGACAATGAGCAGTTCTTC
>TRBV6-6|NA|TRBJ1-4|NA
CASSDLQNVEKLFF
TGTGCCAGCAGTGACCTTCAAAACGTTGAAAAACTGTTTTTT
>TRBV6-5|NA|TRBJ1-5|NA
CASSGSRASNQPQHF
TGTGCCAGCAGTGGCTCCAGGGCTAGCAATCAGCCCCAGCATTTT
>TRBV20-1|NA|TRBJ2-5|TRBD2
CSAIYGTMREAQYF
TGCAGTGCTATATACGGGACTATGCGGGAGGCCCAGTACTTC
>TRBV7-2|few|TRBJ2-5|NA
CASSGGGARETQYF
TGTGCCAGCAGCGGGGGTGGGGCGCGGGAGACCCAGTACTTC
>TRBV2|once|TRBJ2-2|NA
CASSESTSWIYTGELFF
TGTGCCAGCAGTGAATCTACTAGCTGGATCTACACCGGGGAGCTGTTTTTT
>TRBV7-2|NA|TRBJ2-7|NA
CASSLDTGNPYEQYF
TGTGCCAGCAGCTTAGACACAGGGAATCCCTACGAGCAGTACTTC
>TRBV6-5|many|TRBJ1-6|TRBD1
CASLDRGNSPLHF
TGTGCCAGCCTCGACAGGGGGAATTCACCCCTCCACTTT
>TRBV6-6|many|TRBJ2-7|NA
CASSEYGSSYEQYF
TGTGCCAGCAGTGAATACGGCAGCTCCTACGAGCAGTACTTC
>TRBV15|many|TRBJ1-4|NA
CATSREWAGKLFF
TGTGCCACCAGCAGAGAATGGGCGGGAAAACTGTTTTTT
>TRBV29-1|NA|TRBJ2-3|NA
CSVAGVSDTQYF
TGCAGCGTTGCAGGGGTATCAGATACGCAGTATTTT
>TRBV20-1|once|TRBJ2-5|NA
CSASGRETQYF
TGCAGTGCTAGCGGCAGGGAGACCCAGTACTTC
>TRBV3-1|many|TRBJ1-2|TRBD1
CASSQEGRGLDYGYTF
TGTGCCAGCAGCCAAGAAGGCAGGGGGTTGGACTATGGCTACACCTTC
>TRBV14|NA|TRBJ2-5|TRBD1
CASSHLIFVATGEETQYF
TGTGCCAGCAGTCACCTCATATTTGTGGCGACAGGGGAAGAGACCCAGTACTTC
>TRBV20-1|NA|TRBJ1-5|TRBD1
CSASRTGNGVWNQPQHF
TGCAGTGCTTCCAGGACAGGGAACGGAGTTTGGAATCAGCCCCAGCATTTT